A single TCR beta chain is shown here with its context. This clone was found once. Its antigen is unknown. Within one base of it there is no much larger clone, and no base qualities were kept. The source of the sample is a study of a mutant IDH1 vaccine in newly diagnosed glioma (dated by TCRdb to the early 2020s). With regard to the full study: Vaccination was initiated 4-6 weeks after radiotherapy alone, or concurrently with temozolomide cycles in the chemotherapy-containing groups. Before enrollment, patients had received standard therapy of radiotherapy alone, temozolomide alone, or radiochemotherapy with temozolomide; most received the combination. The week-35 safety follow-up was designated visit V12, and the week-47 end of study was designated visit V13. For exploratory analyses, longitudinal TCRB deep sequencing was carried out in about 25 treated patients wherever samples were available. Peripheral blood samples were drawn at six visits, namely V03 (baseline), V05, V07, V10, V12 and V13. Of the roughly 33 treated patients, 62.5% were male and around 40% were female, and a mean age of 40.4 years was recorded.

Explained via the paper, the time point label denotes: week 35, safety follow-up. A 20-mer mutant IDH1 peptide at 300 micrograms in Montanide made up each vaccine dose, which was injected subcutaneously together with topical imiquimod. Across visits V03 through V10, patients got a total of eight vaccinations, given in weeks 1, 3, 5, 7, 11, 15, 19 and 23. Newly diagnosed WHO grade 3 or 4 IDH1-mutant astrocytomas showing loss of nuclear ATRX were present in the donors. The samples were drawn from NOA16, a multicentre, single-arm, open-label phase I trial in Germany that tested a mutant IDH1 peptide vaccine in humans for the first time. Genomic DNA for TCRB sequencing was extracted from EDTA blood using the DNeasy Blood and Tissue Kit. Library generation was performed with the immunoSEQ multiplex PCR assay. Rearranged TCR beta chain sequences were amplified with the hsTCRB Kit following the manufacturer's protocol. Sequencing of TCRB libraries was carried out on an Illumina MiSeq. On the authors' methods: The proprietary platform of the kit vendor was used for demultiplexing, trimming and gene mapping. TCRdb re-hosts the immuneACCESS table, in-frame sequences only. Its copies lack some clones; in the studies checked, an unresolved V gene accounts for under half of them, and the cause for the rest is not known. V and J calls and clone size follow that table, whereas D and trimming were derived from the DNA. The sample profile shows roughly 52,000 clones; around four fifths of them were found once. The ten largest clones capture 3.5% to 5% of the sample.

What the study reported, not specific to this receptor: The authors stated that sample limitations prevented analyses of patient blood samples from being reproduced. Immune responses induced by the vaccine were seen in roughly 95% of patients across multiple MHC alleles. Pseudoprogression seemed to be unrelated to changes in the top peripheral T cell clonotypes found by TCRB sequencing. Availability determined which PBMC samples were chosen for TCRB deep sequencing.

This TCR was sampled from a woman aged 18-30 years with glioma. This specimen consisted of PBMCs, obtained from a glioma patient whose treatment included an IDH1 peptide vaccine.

Here the CDR3 is given as CASSVWGEEETQYF. In nucleotides, the sequence is TGTGCCAGCAGCGTGTGGGGGGAGGAAGAGACCCAGTACTTC. The chain was built from TRBV9 and TRBJ2-5, and TRBD2 may be the D gene, going by 6 matching bases. Sequences SGDLS (CDR1) and YYNGEE (CDR2) are obtained from the germline V gene. The CDR3 numbers 14 residues from cysteine through phenylalanine. Only the CDR3 region is kept as DNA, spanning 42 bases read in frame from base 1. Trimming at the junction amounts to 2 bases on V and 3 bases on J, and the germline ends lie 11 bases apart.